The 11 T cell receptor beta chains reported below all come from one sample, sequenced in a study of cytotoxic CD8 clonotypes in ibrutinib-treated CLL. TCRdb's copy holds only in-frame clones and misses some; the assay was immunoSEQ multiplex PCR. The table lists 40,000 or so clones, about 50% of them singletons. The specimen comprised PBMCs, sampled before ibrutinib treatment. The receptor source for this set is a human donor with chronic lymphocytic leukemia.

This clone was counted only a few times. The genes are TRBV29-1 and TRBJ1-1; D is perhaps TRBD1 (5 bases). CDR1 and CDR2 (germline): SQVTM, ANQGSEA. There are 13 residues in the CDR3. Between the trimmed V and J ends, which lost 7 bases and 4 bases, there was a span of 16 bases. CDR3 sequence reads: CSGHTGRSTEAFF. The DNA for the CDR3 is TGCAGCGGACACACAGGACGCAGCACTGAAGCTTTCTTT.

The V and J genes are TRBV25-1 and TRBJ1-1; no reliable D call. V lost 3 bases to trimming and J lost 5 bases, with 16 bases between them. Germline CDR1 reads MGHDK; CDR2 reads SYGVNS. The CDR3 covers 15 residues. CDR3 protein: CASSDPAGIQTEAFF. In nucleotides, the CDR3 is TGTGCCAGCAGTGATCCGGCAGGAATCCAAACTGAAGCTTTCTTT.

This clone was recorded only once. The J gene is TRBJ2-7, the V gene TRBV6-5; D unclear. From germline, CDR1 is MNHEY and CDR2 SVGAGI. Trimming stripped 2 bases from V and 3 bases from J, with 14 bases between. The CDR3 totals 15 residues. The CDR3 DNA reads as TGTGCCAGCAGTTACGGGTGGTCTAGAATCTACGAGCAGTACTTC. This codes for CASSYGWSRIYEQYF.

This chain connects TRBV5-4 to TRBJ1-6, with TRBD1 matching over 7 bases. The CDR3 spans 14 residues. In germline, CDR1 is SGHNT, CDR2 YYREEE (reference sequence). Losses at the gene ends were 4 bases for V and 7 bases for J; bases not matched to a gene: 5. CDR3 bases: TGTGCCAGCAGCCCGGGACAGTGGAATTCACCCCTCCACTTT. Translated, it gives CASSPGQWNSPLHF.

This rearrangement joins TRBV7-9 to TRBJ2-7; TRBD2 is a possible D gene (5 bases). CDR3 length equals 14 residues. CDR1 and CDR2 from the germline V gene are SEHNR and FQNEAQ (reference sequence). Trimming took off 0 bases at V and 2 bases at J, with 8 bases between the two ends. The CDR3 region has the DNA TGTGCCAGCAGCTTAGCGGGAGTGACCTACGAGCAGTACTTC. Translated, it gives CASSLAGVTYEQYF.

By its share, this clone is medium-sized. The V and J genes are TRBV11-2 and TRBJ2-1; D is unresolved. The V and J ends lost 0 bases and 6 bases respectively, with 6 bases between them. Germline CDR1 reads SGHAT; CDR2 reads FQNNGV. The CDR3 runs to 13 residues. CDR3 nucleotide sequence: TGTGCCAGCAGCTTAGATCCCCGCAATGAGCAGTTCTTC. Protein: CASSLDPRNEQFF.

The rearrangement joins TRBV18 to TRBJ1-1; no clear D. Germline assignment: CDR1 KGHSH and CDR2 LQKENI. This CDR3 is built from 15 residues. V was clipped by 2 bases and J by 5 bases, with 15 bases between them. DNA for the CDR3: TGTGCCAGCTCACCAGCCGTCGGTTTGGTTACTGAAGCTTTCTTT. Its protein is CASSPAVGLVTEAFF.

This sequence joins TRBV7-2 and TRBJ2-3; D gene uncertain. This CDR3 spans 15 amino acids. V lost 5 bases and J 3 bases, leaving 15 bases between the germline ends. Germline CDR1 and CDR2: SGHTA and FQGNSA. CDR3 nucleotide sequence: TGTGCCAGCAGCCCCGACTCCCTTGGTACAGATACGCAGTATTTT. This gives the protein CASSPDSLGTDTQYF.

The J gene is TRBJ2-7, the V gene TRBV19; perhaps D is TRBD1 or TRBD2 (5 bases each). The CDR3 runs to 15 residues. CDR1 and CDR2 from the germline V gene are LNHDA and SQIVND (reference sequence). Trimming removed 4 bases at V and 3 bases at J, with 16 bases between. For the CDR3, the DNA is TGTGCCAGTAGTAACCACGGGGCACGATACTACGAGCAGTACTTC. This sequence encodes CASSNHGARYYEQYF.

This sequence joins TRBV28 and TRBJ1-4; D is unclear. The CDR3 length is 13 residues. The V end lost 6 bases, the J end lost 7 bases, and 12 bases lay between the germline ends. Germline CDR1 and CDR2: MDHEN and SYDVKM. The CDR3 loop is CASRRDGGEKLFF. As DNA, the CDR3 is TGTGCCAGCAGACGGGATGGTGGTGAAAAACTGTTTTTT.

The chain employs TRBV19 and TRBJ1-2; 7 bases agree with TRBD1. The V gene end was trimmed by 5 bases and the J gene end by 8 bases; junction bases not matched to a gene: 8. Germline CDR1 and CDR2: LNHDA and SQIVND (reference sequence). The CDR3 totals 13 residues. DNA of the CDR3: TGTGCCAGTAGTGAAGACAGGGAAAGGGGCTACACCTTC. It specifies CASSEDRERGYTF.